This T cell receptor beta chain was found in a study of OX40 agonist ivuxolimab in advanced cancers. The germline CDR1 and CDR2 sequences are SGHRS and YFSETQ. V trimming: 4 bases; J trimming: 4 bases; junction bases outside the gene matches: 8. This CDR3 spans 15 amino acids. General study results and limits: Circulating CD4+ and CD8+ T cells showed clonal expansion by week 6 at 0.1 to 3.0 mg/kg. The average count of expanded clones was higher among CD8+ T cells than among CD4+. People who partly responded at 0.1-3.0 mg/kg had some of the least clonal expansion seen.

As for this clone: Antigen: not known.

Repertoires were generated with immunoSEQ multiplex PCR, while TCRdb's copy carries only in-frame clones and drops some. The sample lists over 100,000 clones, approximately 90% occurring once. Blood sampling took place at baseline, cycle 4 day 1, and cycle 7 day 1. Sequencing used CD4+ or CD8+ T cells sorted from blood, obtained in a trial of the OX40 agonist ivuxolimab. The source is an adult with an advanced solid tumor such as melanoma, head and neck, liver or kidney cancer. The chain links TRBV5-1 to TRBJ1-5; 7 bases agree with TRBD1. The DNA for the CDR3 is TGCGCCAGCAGCCCGGGACCAGGGGGGAATCAGCCCCAGCATTTT. Amino acids: CASSPGPGGNQPQHF.